The rows below give T cell receptor beta chains drawn from one sample of a study of PD-1 blockade in classical Hodgkin lymphoma. Produced via immunoSEQ multiplex PCR; TCRdb's table is partial and in-frame only. Seen here are 20,000 to 30,000 clones, less than 95% observed once, and the top ten hold more than 0.45%. The sample was CD4+ T cells from blood. The origin of the receptors is a human donor with classical Hodgkin lymphoma. CDR3s include the opening cysteine and the closing phenylalanine or tryptophan. The order of the fields is D gene, J gene, V gene, CDR3 length, clone size, CDR3 protein, CDR3 DNA. A D gene is named only where the DNA matches it firmly. Rows give clone size only sometimes, using once, few, many, or a class for an expanded clone.

TRBD1 | TRBJ2-7 | TRBV6-1 | 13 | . | CAGRTGGLYEQYF | TGTGCCGGTAGGACAGGGGGCCTCTACGAGCAGTACTTC
. | TRBJ2-7 | TRBV21-1 | 14 | . | CATGRDRVSYEQYF | TGTGCCACCGGCCGGGACAGGGTGTCCTACGAGCAGTACTTC
. | TRBJ2-7 | TRBV27 | 16 | . | CASSLWGQGRTYEQYF | TGTGCCAGCAGTTTATGGGGCCAGGGTAGGACCTACGAGCAGTACTTC
. | TRBJ1-5 | TRBV5-6 | 18 | . | CASSLAGTPVRVDQPQHF | TGTGCCAGCAGCTTGGCCGGGACACCCGTCAGAGTTGATCAGCCCCAGCATTTT
TRBD1 | TRBJ1-2 | TRBV5-1 | 13 | few | CASSLDRVYGYTF | TGCGCCAGCAGCTTAGACAGGGTTTATGGCTACACCTTC
TRBD1 | TRBJ1-1 | TRBV7-8 | 14 | once | CASSLGQGLAEAFF | TGTGCCAGCAGCTTGGGACAGGGACTGGCTGAAGCTTTCTTT
. | TRBJ1-2 | TRBV7-9 | 14 | few | CASSGEIQGYGYTF | TGTGCCAGCAGCGGAGAAATCCAGGGCTATGGCTACACCTTC
TRBD2 | TRBJ2-5 | TRBV30 | 13 | . | CAWRRGNQETQYF | TGTGCCTGGAGGCGGGGGAATCAAGAGACCCAGTACTTC
. | TRBJ2-6 | TRBV29-1 | 15 | . | CSVGDRSSGANVLTF | TGCAGCGTTGGAGACAGGTCCTCTGGGGCCAACGTCCTGACTTTC
TRBD2 | TRBJ2-5 | TRBV2 | 13 | . | CASRRGLVLSQYF | TGTGCCAGTCGTCGTGGACTAGTTCTGTCCCAGTACTTC
. | TRBJ2-3 | TRBV5-4 | 15 | . | CASSLMGADTDTQYF | TGTGCCAGCAGCCTAATGGGGGCAGACACAGATACGCAGTATTTT
. | TRBJ1-5 | TRBV5-6 | 15 | . | CASSLAGVGNQPQHF | TGTGCCAGCAGCTTGGCGGGGGTCGGCAATCAGCCCCAGCATTTT
. | TRBJ1-2 | TRBV5-5 | 15 | . | CASSLRAGDNYGYTF | TGTGCCAGCAGCTTGCGTGCAGGAGATAACTATGGCTACACCTTC
. | TRBJ2-1 | TRBV2 | 13 | . | CASRPWGYNEQFF | TGTGCCAGCCGGCCTTGGGGCTACAATGAGCAGTTCTTC
. | TRBJ2-3 | TRBV7-2 | 15 | . | CASSPGPPWADTQYF | TGTGCCAGCAGCCCCGGGCCCCCTTGGGCCGATACGCAGTATTTT
. | TRBJ1-5 | TRBV28 | 15 | . | CASRPLGSRNQPQHF | TGTGCCAGCAGGCCCCTCGGTAGCAGGAATCAGCCCCAGCATTTT
. | TRBJ2-1 | TRBV29-1 | 12 | . | CSAETSYNEQFF | TGCAGCGCCGAGACTTCCTACAATGAGCAGTTCTTC
. | TRBJ2-5 | TRBV6-5 | 14 | . | CASSPWESQETQYF | TGTGCCAGCAGTCCCTGGGAATCACAAGAGACCCAGTACTTC
. | TRBJ2-3 | TRBV10-1 | 17 | . | CASSESLGIRAPDTQYF | TGCGCCAGCAGTGAGTCCCTGGGGATCCGGGCCCCAGATACGCAGTATTTT
. | TRBJ1-6 | TRBV7-6 | 14 | . | CASSLLRDHSPLHF | TGTGCCAGCAGCTTACTCAGGGATCATTCACCCCTCCACTTT
. | TRBJ1-2 | TRBV5-4 | 13 | . | CASRIQGGYGYTF | TGTGCCAGCAGGATCCAGGGAGGGTATGGCTACACCTTC
. | TRBJ1-2 | TRBV9 | 12 | few | CASSVAAHGYTF | TGTGCCAGCAGCGTAGCTGCCCATGGCTACACCTTC
. | TRBJ2-1 | TRBV29-1 | 10 | . | CSVYKGKQFF | TGCAGCGTATACAAGGGGAAGCAGTTCTTC
. | TRBJ1-1 | TRBV18 | 13 | . | CASSRGEDTEAFF | TGTGCCAGCTCACGGGGAGAGGACACTGAAGCTTTCTTT
. | TRBJ1-5 | TRBV15 | 15 | . | CATSRVDGFNQPQHF | TGTGCCACCAGCAGAGTCGACGGGTTCAATCAGCCCCAGCATTTT
. | TRBJ2-6 | TRBV7-9 | 18 | . | CASSLGRGPSPGANVLTF | TGTGCCAGCAGCTTAGGCAGGGGACCCTCCCCTGGGGCCAACGTCCTGACTTTC
. | TRBJ2-7 | TRBV18 | 15 | once | CASSPIIADSAEQYF | TGTGCCAGCTCACCCATAATCGCGGACAGCGCCGAGCAGTACTTC
TRBD1 | TRBJ1-1 | TRBV4-3 | 15 | . | CASSDRGRANTEAFF | TGCGCCAGCAGCGACAGGGGCCGGGCGAACACTGAAGCTTTCTTT
. | TRBJ1-1 | TRBV4-1 | 16 | . | CASSQALGQSNTEAFF | TGCGCCAGCAGCCAAGCCCTTGGGCAGTCGAACACTGAAGCTTTCTTT
. | TRBJ1-1 | TRBV11-2 | 16 | . | CASSLRLGELGTEAFF | TGTGCCAGCAGCTTACGACTGGGAGAACTAGGCACTGAAGCTTTCTTT
TRBD1 | TRBJ2-7 | TRBV19 | 15 | . | CASSTLRQGIYEQYF | TGTGCCAGTAGTACGCTCAGACAGGGGATCTACGAGCAGTACTTC
. | TRBJ2-7 | TRBV7-8 | 15 | . | CASSLGRTMTYEQYF | TGTGCCAGCAGCTTAGGGAGGACTATGACCTACGAGCAGTACTTC